Below, one TCR beta chain is given with its context. The identical CDR3 is also encoded by other nucleotide sequences in the sample. TCRdb's copy holds only in-frame clones and misses some; the assay was immunoSEQ multiplex PCR. This repertoire shows some 300,000 clones, roughly 91% found once; its top ten account for over 9%. These data originate in a study of blood T cell repertoires in COVID-19. The V gene lost 0 bases and the J gene lost 4 bases, with 10 bases spanning the gap. The CDR3 contains 14 residues. Germline CDR1 is SGDLS and CDR2 is YYNGEE. The chain joins TRBV9 to TRBJ1-2; D gene uncertain. This clonotype originated in a woman under 40 who had recovered from COVID-19. Input material: PBMCs or T cells enriched from blood (not recorded which). The DNA for the CDR3 is TGTGCCAGCAGCGTAGTATCAGGCAGCTATGGCTACACCTTC. This gives the protein CASSVVSGSYGYTF.